The 17 T cell receptor beta chains in this list originate from one sample, sequenced in a study of T cell responses to AZD1222 COVID-19 vaccine. Sequencing used immunoSEQ multiplex PCR; TCRdb keeps in-frame clones, though not all of them. The sample has some 97,000 clones; about 89% are singletons. The sequencing used peripheral blood, collected on day 0 of AZD1222 vaccination. These receptors came from an adult in good health.

This chain's CDR3 is CASSVEGAGEQYF. The CDR3 nucleotides read TGTGCCAGCAGTGTGGAGGGGGCCGGCGAGCAGTACTTC. The chain couples TRBV25-1 to TRBJ2-7; tentatively, D is TRBD1 (7 bases). CDR1 and CDR2 from the germline V gene are MGHDK and SYGVNS. The length of the CDR3 is 13 residues. Trimming left V 4 bases short and J 6 bases short, with 13 bases between.

The rearrangement joins TRBV27 to TRBJ2-1, with TRBD2 identical over 10 bases. The CDR3 contains 15 residues. Germline trimming cut 5 bases from V and 8 bases from J; bases unmatched to any gene: 9. The V gene's germline CDR1 is MNHEY and CDR2 SMNVEV (reference sequence). Here the CDR3 reads CASSLGSGGFDEQFF. CDR3 in DNA: TGTGCCAGCAGTCTCGGTAGCGGGGGGTTTGATGAGCAGTTCTTC.

The chain carries TRBV18 and TRBJ2-7, with 8 bases that match TRBD1. V dropped 3 bases and J dropped 4; count of bases not matched to a gene: 8. The CDR3 spans 15 residues. Per germline, CDR1 KGHSH and CDR2 LQKENI. CDR3 sequence reads: CASSPTRTGSYEQYF. The CDR3 DNA reads TGTGCCAGCTCACCGACCCGGACAGGGAGTTACGAGCAGTACTTC.

This chain links TRBV21-1 with TRBJ1-6; no DNA check was done on the table's D call, TRBD1. TRBV21-1 is classified as a pseudogene. The CDR3 length is 17 residues. CDR3: CASSKLYRGGYNSPLHF. CDR3 sequence (DNA): TGTGCCAGCAGCAAGCTATACAGGGGAGGCTATAATTCACCCCTCCACTTT.

This chain links TRBV7-8 with TRBJ1-5; the D is unclear. V lost 3 bases and J 4 bases, leaving 19 bases between the germline ends. The germline V gene encodes CDR1 SGHVS and CDR2 FQNEAQ. This CDR3 spans 17 amino acids. The CDR3 coding sequence is TGTGCCAGCAGCTTTATAGGGAGCCGGCGTTTGAATCAGCCCCAGCATTTT. Encoded protein: CASSFIGSRRLNQPQHF.

This chain links TRBV6-2 or TRBV6-3 with TRBJ1-4, with 7 bases identical to TRBD1. Germline V lookup: CDR1 MNHEY, CDR2 SVGEGT. The V segment lost 4 bases and the J segment 7 bases; nucleotides outside the gene matches: 12. The CDR3 loop spans 16 amino acids. DNA for the CDR3: TGTGCCAGCAGTTCCGCAATTGACAGGGCAGGTGAAAAACTGTTTTTT. Encoded protein: CASSSAIDRAGEKLFF.

The V and J genes are TRBV6-5 and TRBJ2-2; 11 bases line up with TRBD1. Germline CDR1 and CDR2: MNHEY and SVGAGI. Unmatched junction bases numbered 7, after V lost 7 bases and J lost 6 bases. The CDR3 is 15 amino acids. Here the CDR3 DNA reads TGTGCCAGCATCTGGACAGGGGGCGAGGCCGGGGAGCTGTTTTTT. This codes for CASIWTGGEAGELFF.

The J gene is TRBJ2-3, the V gene TRBV3-1 (or the pseudogene TRBV3-2); unclear D gene. V was shortened by 3 bases and J by 2 bases, with 12 bases between the two germline ends. The length of the CDR3 is 15 residues. The germline V gene has CDR1 LGHDT and CDR2 YNNKEL (reference sequence). CDR3 coding DNA: TGTGCCAGCAGCCACAGAACATCGATCACAGATACGCAGTATTTT. Translating it yields CASSHRTSITDTQYF.

The chain combines TRBV7-9 with TRBJ2-3; TRBD1 is a possible D gene (5 bases). The CDR3 covers 16 residues. V lost 0 bases and J lost 0, with 10 bases in between. Germline CDR1 reads SEHNR; CDR2 reads FQNEAQ (reference sequence). The CDR3 bases are TGTGCCAGCAGCTTAGCACAGGAAACAAGCACAGATACGCAGTATTTT. This translates into CASSLAQETSTDTQYF.

This clone occurred a few times. The chain is built from TRBV27 and TRBJ1-1; D might be TRBD1 (5 bases). Germline V gives CDR1 MNHEY, CDR2 SMNVEV (reference sequence). The V and J ends lost 5 bases and 3 bases respectively, with 7 bases between them. The CDR3 totals 12 residues. Here the CDR3 DNA reads TGTGCCAGCAGTCGGGGGGACACTGAAGCTTTCTTT. Its translation is CASSRGDTEAFF.

The chain links TRBV3-1 (or the pseudogene TRBV3-2) to TRBJ2-1; D not resolved. CDR1 is LGHDT and CDR2 is YNNKEL in the germline V gene (reference sequence). V was cut by 5 bases and J by 8 bases, with 16 bases left in between. The CDR3 contains 14 residues. DNA for the CDR3: TGTGCCAGCAGCATAGGACGTAGTTTCTATGAGCAGTTCTTC. Translating it yields CASSIGRSFYEQFF.

This chain links TRBV6-5 with TRBJ2-3; D call uncertain. Germline CDR1 MNHEY, CDR2 SVGAGI. V gave up 2 bases and J gave up 0 bases, with 6 bases separating them. This CDR3 region has 14 residues. The CDR3 here is CASSYIDSTDTQYF. The CDR3 bases are TGTGCCAGCAGTTACATCGATAGCACAGATACGCAGTATTTT.

The chain couples TRBV19 to TRBJ1-2; D possibly corresponds to TRBD1 (6 bases). Germline CDR1 LNHDA, CDR2 SQIVND (reference sequence). The ends were cut back, 5 bases at V and 10 bases at J, with 17 bases in the middle. CDR3 size: 13 residues. The DNA for the CDR3 is TGTGCCAGTAGTCCCACGGGACACCGCCCCTACACCTTC. Translation gives CASSPTGHRPYTF.

V and J are TRBV27 and TRBJ2-2, with TRBD1 matching 9 bases. From germline, CDR1 is MNHEY and CDR2 SMNVEV (reference sequence). The CDR3 sequence is 17 residues long. Trimming took 6 bases from V and 1 from J; bases not matched to a gene: 9. The CDR3 DNA is TGTGCCAGCAGACCCGGGGACAGGGATGGGAACACCGGGGAGCTGTTTTTT. Amino acid sequence: CASRPGDRDGNTGELFF.

This sequence joins TRBV7-8 and TRBJ2-7, with D maybe TRBD2 (6 bases). Trimming removed 5 bases from V and 3 bases from J, with 14 bases in between. The germline V gene has CDR1 SGHVS and CDR2 FQNEAQ. CDR3 size: 14 residues. The CDR3 loop is CASSRGLQSYEQYF. The CDR3 DNA sequence: TGTGCCAGCAGCAGGGGACTTCAGAGCTACGAGCAGTACTTC.

This chain links TRBV5-4 with TRBJ1-3; D perhaps matches TRBD1 (5 bases). Per the germline V gene, CDR1 is SGHNT and CDR2 is YYREEE (reference sequence). V was trimmed by 1 base and J by 1 base, leaving 9 bases between them. CDR3 length: 15 amino acids. CDR3 in amino acids: CASSLLGGSGNTIYF. The CDR3 DNA reads TGTGCCAGCAGCTTGCTCGGGGGATCTGGAAACACCATATATTTT.

The gene calls are TRBV10-2 and TRBJ1-2; 7 positions agree with TRBD1. The CDR3 is 13 residues long. Germline V lookup: CDR1 WSHSY, CDR2 SAAADI. J was trimmed by 7 bases and V by 4 bases; bases with no gene match: 6. The CDR3 DNA sequence: TGCGCCAGCAGTGCACAGGGGTTGGGTGGCTACACCTTC. Its protein is CASSAQGLGGYTF.